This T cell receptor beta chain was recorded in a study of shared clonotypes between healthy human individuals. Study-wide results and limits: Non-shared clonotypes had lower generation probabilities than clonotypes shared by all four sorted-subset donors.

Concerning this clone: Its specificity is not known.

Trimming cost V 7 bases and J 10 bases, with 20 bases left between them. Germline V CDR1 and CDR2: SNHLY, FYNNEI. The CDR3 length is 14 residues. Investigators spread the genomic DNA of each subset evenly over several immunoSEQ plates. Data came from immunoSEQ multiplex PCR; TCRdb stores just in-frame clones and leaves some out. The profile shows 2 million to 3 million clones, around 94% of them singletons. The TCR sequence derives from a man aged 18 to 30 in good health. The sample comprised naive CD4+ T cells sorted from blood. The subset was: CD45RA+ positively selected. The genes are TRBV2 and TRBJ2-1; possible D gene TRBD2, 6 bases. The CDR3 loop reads CASNTQRGGEEQFF. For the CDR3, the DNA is TGTGCCAGCAACACCCAAAGGGGAGGAGAAGAGCAGTTCTTC.